Presented here are 6 T cell receptor beta chains from one specimen sequenced in a study of beta chain features in type 1 diabetes. The antigens for these receptors are not known. General study findings and limits: All four CD4+ subsets from Type 1 diabetes patients carried moderately but significantly shorter TCRB CDR3s.

The authors reverse transcribed all of the isolated RNA, so sequencing captured expressed TCRB transcripts. The protocol was immunoSEQ multiplex PCR, while the TCRdb copy is restricted to in-frame clones and leaves out a portion. Seen here are a few hundred thousand clones, roughly 15% observed once, and the top ten hold roughly 0.015%. Sequencing was done on a sample of naive CD4+ T cells from blood. The origin of the receptors is a young man with type 1 diabetes.

Only a few counts were recorded for this clone. The rearrangement uses TRBV7-2 and TRBJ2-7, with a weak D call TRBD2 (6 bases). The CDR3 contains 13 residues. V dropped 5 bases and J dropped 4 bases, with 12 bases sitting between them. Germline V gene lookup returns CDR1 SGHTA and CDR2 FQGNSA. CDR3 residues: CASSAGPNYEQYF. CDR3 bases: TGTGCCAGCAGCGCGGGACCTAATTACGAGCAGTACTTC.

This clone appeared a few times. This rearrangement joins TRBV4-2 to TRBJ1-3; TRBD1 matches 9 bases. The CDR3 runs to 15 residues. CDR1 and CDR2 (germline): LGHNA, YNFKEQ. J was trimmed by 4 bases and V by 3 bases; bases with no gene match: 4. The CDR3 sequence: CASSQVGTGGNTIYF. The CDR3 DNA sequence: TGTGCCAGCAGCCAGGTTGGGACAGGGGGAAACACCATATATTTT.

This sequence joins TRBV30 and TRBJ2-7; D uncertain. Germline CDR1 and CDR2: GTSNPN and SVGIG (reference sequence). CDR3 length: 13 residues. V was clipped by 0 bases and J by 5 bases, with 11 bases between them. The CDR3: CAWSVSGIHEQYF. The CDR3 nucleotides read TGTGCCTGGAGTGTGTCGGGTATCCACGAGCAGTACTTC. Full variable domain (outside the CDR3, taken from reference TRBV30 and TRBJ2-7): SQTIHQWPATLVQPVGSPLSLECTVEGTSNPNLYWYRQAAGRGLQLLFYSVGIGQISSEVPQNLSASRPQDRQFILSSKKLLLSDSGFYLCAWSVSGIHEQYFGPGTRLTVT.

The chain has TRBV2 and TRBJ2-1, with 8 bases identical to TRBD2. V gave up 6 bases and J gave up 14 bases; unmatched junction bases: 9. The germline CDR1 and CDR2 sequences are SNHLY and FYNNEI. There are 12 residues in the CDR3. CDR3 amino acids: CASRIAGINEFF. CDR3 DNA: TGTGCCAGCAGGATAGCGGGGATAAACGAGTTCTTC.

A few counts support this clone. The chain recombines TRBV6-5 with TRBJ2-1; 9 bases align to TRBD1. V shed 0 bases, J shed 16 bases, and the junction held 7 bases outside the gene matches. From germline, CDR1 is MNHEY and CDR2 SVGAGI. This CDR3 has 13 residues. The DNA for the CDR3 is TGTGCCAGCAGTTACTCGGGGGGGACAGGGAATTTCTTC. This sequence encodes CASSYSGGTGNFF.

A few counts support this clone. J is TRBJ2-5 and V is TRBV28; the D gene is possibly TRBD2 (5 bases). The CDR3 runs to 15 residues. V was cut by 3 bases and J by 3 bases, with 14 bases left in between. CDR1 is MDHEN, CDR2 SYDVKM, per germline. The CDR3 sequence is CASSFVRRNKETQYF. DNA for the CDR3: TGTGCCAGCAGTTTCGTAAGGAGGAACAAAGAGACCCAGTACTTC.